The 19 T cell receptor beta chains in this list originate from one sample, sequenced in a study of identical twins. In TCRdb, the 5' RACE reads were re-called with MiXCR into one record per CDR3 protein. The sample shows hundreds of thousands of distinct CDR3 sequences, around 12% of them seen only once. These sequences were also reported in another study, on yellow fever vaccine responses in identical twins.

Sample: PBMCs. These receptors came from a woman between 18 and 29 years old in good health.

This clonotype appeared a single time. The chain couples TRBV19 to TRBJ1-2, with 7 nucleotides matching TRBD1. The CDR3 covers 16 residues. The junction had 12 bases not matched to a gene; V was cut back by 5 bases and J by 3 bases. The germline V gene has CDR1 LNHDA and CDR2 SQIVND (reference sequence). CDR3 bases: TGTGCCAGTAGTTTAGGACAGGTGCCCAGAGACTATGGCTACACCTTC. Protein sequence: CASSLGQVPRDYGYTF.

V and J are TRBV7-6 and TRBJ2-3, with 8 nucleotides matching TRBD2. CDR1 is SGHVS and CDR2 is FNYEAQ in the germline V gene. J gave up 2 bases and V 4 bases, and 5 bases lay outside the gene matches. This CDR3 region has 15 residues. DNA for the CDR3: TGTGCCAGCAGCTGGGGTAGCGGGATCACAGATACGCAGTATTTT. Translated: CASSWGSGITDTQYF. Full variable domain (outside the CDR3, taken from reference TRBV7-6 and TRBJ2-3): GAGVSQSPRYKVTKRGQDVALRCDPISGHVSLYWYRQALGQGPEFLTYFNYEAQQDKSGLPNDRFSAERPEGSISTLTIQRTEQRDSAMYRCASSWGSGITDTQYFGPGTRLTVL.

This clonotype was recorded at least ten times. This chain joins TRBV5-1 and TRBJ2-5, with TRBD1 matching 9 bases. Germline V gene lookup returns CDR1 SGHRS and CDR2 YFSETQ. This CDR3 is 17 amino acids long. Trimming removed 2 bases from V and 5 bases from J; junction bases left unmatched: 13. The CDR3 loop reads CASSFGGITGGRETQYF. The CDR3 coding sequence is TGCGCCAGCAGCTTTGGCGGGATCACAGGGGGCCGGGAGACCCAGTACTTC.

The V call is TRBV4-1, the J call TRBJ2-3, with D maybe TRBD1 (5 bases). Germline V gene sequence: CDR1 MGHRA, CDR2 YSYEKL. The CDR3 is made up of 21 amino acids. V was clipped by 1 base and J by 2 bases, with 28 bases between them. The CDR3 is CASSQAEKTYRLGANTDTQYF. CDR3 DNA: TGCGCCAGCAGCCAAGCCGAAAAGACTTACCGCCTAGGGGCTAACACAGATACGCAGTATTTT.

In this sample, this clonotype turned up a few times. The chain recombines TRBV7-9 with TRBJ2-2; 12 nucleotides line up with TRBD2. Germline assignment: CDR1 SEHNR and CDR2 FQNEAQ (reference sequence). The ends lost 4 bases at V and 3 bases at J; junction bases unmatched: 6. The CDR3 loop spans 17 amino acids. CDR3 in amino acids: CASSSLTSGRYTGELFF. DNA for the CDR3: TGTGCCAGCAGCTCCCTAACTAGCGGGAGGTACACCGGGGAGCTGTTTTTT.

This chain uses TRBV7-9 with TRBJ2-1, with 7 bases fitting TRBD1. V lost 5 bases, J lost 3 bases, and 7 bases stayed unmatched. The CDR3 has 15 amino acids. CDR1 and CDR2 (germline): SEHNR, FQNEAQ (reference sequence). The CDR3 region is CASSPTTGYYNEQFF. For the CDR3, the DNA is TGTGCCAGCAGCCCCACGACAGGGTACTACAATGAGCAGTTCTTC.

V is TRBV11-2 and J is TRBJ2-1; D tentatively fits TRBD1 or TRBD2 (5 bases each). Germline V gene sequence: CDR1 SGHAT, CDR2 FQNNGV. The V and J ends lost 4 bases and 9 bases respectively, with 13 bases between them. This CDR3 is 13 amino acids long. CDR3 amino acids: CASSSSRGAEQFF. The CDR3 DNA reads as TGTGCCAGCAGCTCCAGCCGGGGCGCTGAGCAGTTCTTC.

The chain couples TRBV5-1 to TRBJ1-4, with D possibly matching TRBD1 (5 bases). This CDR3 contains 15 residues. V was pared by 4 bases and J by 0 bases, with 10 bases between. Per germline, CDR1 SGHRS and CDR2 YFSETQ. The CDR3 loop reads CASSVTVSTNEKLFF. Here the CDR3 DNA reads TGCGCCAGCAGCGTGACAGTTTCAACTAATGAAAAACTGTTTTTT.

The chain is built from TRBV7-8 and TRBJ2-2; D unclear. The CDR3 runs to 12 residues. Trimming stripped 10 bases from V and 6 bases from J, with 12 bases between. Germline CDR1 is SGHVS and CDR2 is FQNEAQ. This CDR3 reads CAIVQVSGELFF. CDR3 DNA: TGTGCCATCGTCCAAGTCTCCGGGGAGCTGTTTTTT. The full variable domain, with the rest looked up from reference TRBV7-8 and TRBJ2-2, is GAGVSQSPRYKVAKRGQDVALRCDPISGHVSLFWYQQALGQGPEFLTYFQNEAQLDKSGLPSDRFFAERPEGSVSTLKIQRTQQEDSAVYLCAIVQVSGELFFGEGSRLTVL.

This clonotype was counted many times. The J gene is TRBJ2-3, the V gene TRBV11-2; possible D gene TRBD1, 6 bases. Looked up from germline, CDR1 is SGHAT and CDR2 is FQNNGV. V lost 5 bases to trimming and J lost 5 bases, with 8 bases between them. The length of the CDR3 is 12 residues. The CDR3 loop is CASSEQGDTQYF. CDR3 DNA: TGTGCCAGCAGCGAACAGGGAGATACGCAGTATTTT. Complete variable domain (other parts from reference TRBV11-2 and TRBJ2-3): EAGVAQSPRYKIIEKRQSVAFWCNPISGHATLYWYQQILGQGPKLLIQFQNNGVVDDSQLPKDRFSAERLKGVDSTLKIQPAKLEDSAVYLCASSEQGDTQYFGPGTRLTVL.

The sample holds one count of this clonotype. CDR3 coding DNA: TGTGCCAGCAGCAATGACAGGGAGGGTAGTCAGCCCCAGCATTTT. This gives the protein CASSNDREGSQPQHF. The rearrangement joins TRBV21-1 to TRBJ1-5; no check of the table's D call, TRBD1, against the DNA was made. TRBV21-1 is recorded as a pseudogene. The CDR3 sequence is 15 residues long.

The chain has TRBV7-2 and TRBJ2-2, with D perhaps being TRBD1 or TRBD2 (5 bases each). V was clipped by 5 bases and J by 1 base, with 8 bases between them. CDR1 is SGHTA and CDR2 is FQGNSA in the germline V gene. The CDR3 spans 14 residues. CDR3 sequence: CASSRDQNTGELFF. In nucleotides, the CDR3 is TGTGCCAGCAGCCGGGACCAGAACACCGGGGAGCTGTTTTTT.

This clonotype appeared a few times. The gene calls are TRBV2 and TRBJ2-3, with D hard to call. This CDR3 has 14 amino acids. From germline, CDR1 is SNHLY and CDR2 FYNNEI. V was trimmed by 5 bases and J by 4 bases, leaving 13 bases between them. CDR3 bases: TGTGCCAGCAGTTTTGCTGCCCCCCCAGATACGCAGTATTTT. Its translation is CASSFAAPPDTQYF.

This clonotype was found a few times. V usage is TRBV12-3 or TRBV12-4 and J usage is TRBJ2-1, with 13 positions matching TRBD2. Trimming cost V 7 bases and J 0 bases; bases outside gene matches: 12. There are 19 residues in the CDR3. This chain's CDR3 is CASIQGGLAGESSYNEQFF. As DNA, the CDR3 is TGTGCCAGCATCCAAGGCGGACTAGCGGGAGAGAGCTCCTACAATGAGCAGTTCTTC.

V usage is TRBV27 and J usage is TRBJ1-1; D is ambiguous. This CDR3 spans 14 amino acids. Germline CDR1 MNHEY, CDR2 SMNVEV (reference sequence). The V end was cut by 3 bases, the J end by 1 base, with 9 bases between. The DNA for the CDR3 is TGTGCCAGCAGTTTCGGCTTACAGAACACTGAAGCTTTCTTT. Its translation is CASSFGLQNTEAFF.

J is TRBJ1-2 and V is TRBV12-3 or TRBV12-4; D is undetermined. V lost 4 bases and J lost 10, with 13 bases in between. This CDR3 region has 12 residues. In nucleotides, the CDR3 is TGTGCCAGCAGTTCAGGACGGGCACCCTACACCTTC. Translating gives CASSSGRAPYTF.

This clonotype was counted at least ten times. The V gene is TRBV28, the J gene TRBJ2-7; 8 bases line up with TRBD2. Unmatched junction bases numbered 7, after V lost 7 bases and J lost 2 bases. This CDR3 region has 14 residues. The germline CDR1 and CDR2 sequences are MDHEN and SYDVKM. The CDR3 is CASKAGVVTYEQYF. The CDR3 region has the DNA TGTGCCAGCAAAGCGGGAGTAGTCACCTACGAGCAGTACTTC.

The chain combines TRBV5-6 with TRBJ2-5, with 10 bases identical to TRBD1. Germline lookup yields CDR1 SGHDT and CDR2 YYEEEE. This CDR3 contains 17 residues. Trimming took 1 base from V and 3 from J; bases not matched to a gene: 9. The CDR3 sequence is CASSLRPGTGEKETQYF. The CDR3 DNA sequence: TGTGCCAGCAGCTTGAGGCCCGGGACAGGGGAAAAAGAGACCCAGTACTTC.

The V call is TRBV6-2 or TRBV6-3, the J call TRBJ2-1; no firm D call. V shed 6 bases and J shed 0 bases, with 12 bases lying between them. Per the germline V gene, CDR1 is MNHEY and CDR2 is SVGEGT. This CDR3 is built from 15 residues. The CDR3 DNA follows: TGTGCCAGCAGGCAAGGTGGTACCTCCTACAATGAGCAGTTCTTC. Translating gives CASRQGGTSYNEQFF.